The T cell receptor beta chain described here comes from a study of long-term antiretroviral therapy in people with HIV. They ran version v3.0 of the immunoSEQ assay at survey level. TCRdb keeps only in-frame clones here, not all; method: immunoSEQ multiplex PCR. The sample lists more than 25,000 clones, 95% to 98% occurring once. Researchers secured at least one pre-ART and at least two post-ART PBMC samples from each donor. V lost 7 bases, J lost 10 bases, and 14 bases lay in between. Looked up from germline, CDR1 is MDHEN and CDR2 is SYDVKM. The CDR3 has 13 amino acids. The source material was unsorted PBMCs, sampled 7.6 years after starting antiretroviral therapy. The receptor was derived from a man younger than 45 with HIV. The rearrangement links TRBV28 to TRBJ1-6; maybe TRBD1 (5 bases). The chain's CDR3 is CASTPLGASPLHF. The CDR3 DNA reads as TGTGCCAGCACTCCGCTAGGGGCCTCACCCCTCCACTTT.